One and the same sample provided the 5 T cell receptor beta chains below, sequenced in a study of CD8 T cells in ankylosing spondylitis. The study's findings and limits: A TCR beta motif of 7 to 9 highly homologous variants seemed to mark ankylosing spondylitis blood.

No antigens are known for them. From the 5' RACE reads, TCRdb called clonotypes with MiXCR, one entry per CDR3 protein. The sample consists of under 550,000 distinct CDR3 sequences, more than 25% of them appearing once. The sequenced sample consisted of blood, either unsorted or a sorted T cell fraction (not recorded which). The source of these receptors is a male donor with ankylosing spondylitis.

This clonotype was seen only a few times. CDR3 loop: CASSGGVRITEAFF. DNA for the CDR3: TGCGCCAGCAGCGGCGGGGTCCGGATAACTGAAGCTTTCTTT. The chain employs TRBV4-1 and TRBJ1-1; D call uncertain. The CDR3 totals 14 residues. Germline CDR1 and CDR2: MGHRA and YSYEKL. V shed 5 bases and J shed 5 bases, with 15 bases lying between them.

This clonotype was seen repeatedly, ten times or more. This CDR3 reads CASSLGTAANTGELFF. CDR3 DNA: TGCGCCAGCAGCTTGGGGACTGCCGCGAACACCGGGGAGCTGTTTTTT. The chain employs TRBV5-1 and TRBJ2-2; the D gene is possibly TRBD2 (5 bases). The V gene lost 0 bases and the J gene lost 0 bases, with 9 bases spanning the gap. This CDR3 spans 16 amino acids. Germline CDR1 is SGHRS and CDR2 is YFSETQ.

This clonotype has more than one count but fewer than ten. J is TRBJ2-5 and V is TRBV11-2; 7 nucleotides match TRBD1. The J segment lost 4 bases and the V segment lost 4 bases, leaving 12 bases of the junction unmatched. The CDR3 is made up of 16 amino acids. Germline CDR1 and CDR2: SGHAT and FQNNGV. CDR3 DNA: TGTGCCAGCAGCTCACAGGGACAGCAACCCCCAGAGACCCAGTACTTC. Amino acid sequence: CASSSQGQQPPETQYF.

CDR3 in amino acids: CASIAVNQETQYF. The CDR3 DNA is TGTGCCAGCATTGCGGTCAACCAAGAGACCCAGTACTTC. The rearrangement uses TRBV25-1 and TRBJ2-5; D is uncertain. The germline CDR1 and CDR2 sequences are MGHDK and SYGVNS. This CDR3 spans 13 amino acids. V was cut by 7 bases and J by 0 bases, with 9 bases left in between.

V and J are TRBV5-1 and TRBJ2-3; the D gene is possibly TRBD2 (6 bases). V lost 4 bases to trimming and J lost 4 bases, with 19 bases between them. The CDR3 runs to 16 residues. In germline, CDR1 is SGHRS, CDR2 YFSETQ. CDR3 sequence: CASSQYRLVTSDTQYF. Here the CDR3 DNA reads TGCGCCAGCAGCCAATACCGACTAGTAACTTCAGATACGCAGTATTTT.